This TCR beta chain emerged from a study of immune characterization of retroperitoneal liposarcoma (dated by TCRdb to between 2018 and 2021). The receptor library was made with PCR. Sequencing took place on a NextSeq 500. TCRdb itself trimmed the public reads at Q25 with fastp, ran MiXCR and retained productive beta chains. Rows are unified per CDR3 protein, each entry keeping the most common DNA and genes. For this sample there are more than 9,500 distinct CDR3 sequences; about a quarter appear just once. The ten largest clones add up to over 8.5% of the sample. In regard to this clonotype: Its antigen is not yet known. Per-nucleotide qualities are absent, and no much larger clonotype sits a single base away.

The CDR3 starts with the cysteine, ends with the phenylalanine, and has 16 residues. Here the CDR3 DNA is all that survives: 48 bases in frame from base 1. Reading the germline V gene gives CDR1 SGHAT and CDR2 FQNNGV. The rearrangement combines TRBV11-2 with TRBJ2-3; TRBD1 could be the D gene, as 6 bases match. Near its end, the DNA agrees better with TRBJ2-7, so the J call may be wrong. This clonotype was obtained from a female donor with retroperitoneal liposarcoma. The material sequenced was tumor tissue. Read as DNA, the sequence is TGTGCCAGCACCCGGACAGCAGGGTTTTCGGACAATGAGCAGTACTTC. This is translated as CASTRTAGFSDNEQYF.